The rows below give T cell receptor beta chains drawn from one sample of a study of blood T cells in healthy people across ages. From the 5' RACE reads, TCRdb called clonotypes with MiXCR, one entry per CDR3 protein. The sample has fewer than 1.5 million distinct CDR3 sequences, around 42% seen once; the top ten hold around 8%. Sequencing input: blood. All receptors come from a woman aged 18 to 35 in good health. CDR3s include the opening cysteine and the closing phenylalanine or tryptophan. The order of the fields is V gene, J gene, CDR3 protein.

V: TRBV9
J: TRBJ1-6
CDR3: CASQGESYNSPLHF

V: TRBV7-2
J: TRBJ2-5
CDR3: CASRRDRGETQYF

V: TRBV29-1
J: TRBJ2-3
CDR3: CSVEGGREGGTDTQYF

V: TRBV20-1
J: TRBJ1-4
CDR3: CSARVVGSLIEKLFF

V: TRBV6-1
J: TRBJ2-3
CDR3: CASSAPTSPDTQYF

V: TRBV20-1
J: TRBJ2-1
CDR3: CSAILRRPDEQFF

V: TRBV7-9
J: TRBJ2-5
CDR3: CASSARVNSETQYF

V: TRBV7-2
J: TRBJ2-1
CDR3: CASSFPLYNEQFF

V: TRBV25-1
J: TRBJ2-7
CDR3: CASSDSGTSGYEQYF

V: TRBV3-1
J: TRBJ2-1
CDR3: CASSGLQRGGGNEQFF

V: TRBV12-3/TRBV12-4
J: TRBJ2-7
CDR3: CASSFKDASNYEQYF

V: TRBV10-3
J: TRBJ2-7
CDR3: CAISARGSSSYEQYF

V: TRBV6-5
J: TRBJ2-5
CDR3: CASSYGTSGPYRETQYF

V: TRBV5-1
J: TRBJ1-3
CDR3: CASSLRDTRTGRSSGNTIYF

V: TRBV5-1
J: TRBJ2-1
CDR3: CASSSSGPAGGKQFF

V: TRBV20-1
J: .
CDR3: CSARDVRETQYF

V: TRBV29-1
J: TRBJ2-6
CDR3: CSVGTGSGANVLTF

V: TRBV13
J: TRBJ1-1
CDR3: CASSLADRNTEAFF

V: TRBV18
J: TRBJ2-4
CDR3: CASSPPYAGPGSAKNIQYF

V: TRBV20-1
J: TRBJ2-3
CDR3: CSARVSVAGLHTDTQYF

V: TRBV7-9
J: TRBJ1-5
CDR3: CASSSLHRAPGPQHF

V: TRBV7-6
J: TRBJ1-1
CDR3: CASSPGEGSDTEAFF

V: TRBV15
J: .
CDR3: CATSLGLPYEQYF

V: TRBV29-1
J: TRBJ1-4
CDR3: CSVASLGTNKEKLFF

V: TRBV4-1
J: .
CDR3: CASSTLGEQYF

V: TRBV7-6
J: TRBJ2-1
CDR3: CASSLGFSRREIVYTNEQFF

V: TRBV7-3
J: TRBJ1-2
CDR3: CASSLSAGDYGYTF

V: TRBV27
J: TRBJ2-7
CDR3: CASSLWAGYEQYF

V: TRBV12-3/TRBV12-4
J: TRBJ2-3
CDR3: CASRLGLAGTDTQYF

V: TRBV7-7
J: TRBJ2-2
CDR3: CASGVGGRGTGELFF

V: TRBV7-2
J: TRBJ2-7
CDR3: CASSFKNYEQYF

V: TRBV10-3
J: TRBJ2-4
CDR3: CAISAPEGGIQYF

V: TRBV10-3
J: TRBJ2-7
CDR3: CAISESSGRRYEQYF

V: TRBV12-3/TRBV12-4
J: TRBJ1-2
CDR3: CASSLELGGAPHNYGYTF

V: TRBV7-9
J: TRBJ1-4
CDR3: CASSLTEDEKLFF

V: TRBV7-9
J: TRBJ1-2
CDR3: CASSANQGYSGYTF

V: TRBV12-3/TRBV12-4
J: TRBJ2-7
CDR3: CASRTQGQGTSYEQYF

V: TRBV10-3
J: TRBJ2-7
CDR3: CAISPTSGGPREQYF

V: TRBV12-3/TRBV12-4
J: TRBJ2-1
CDR3: CASSRLAGEGFF

V: TRBV28
J: TRBJ1-1
CDR3: CASSFTQGGEAFF

V: TRBV28
J: TRBJ1-4
CDR3: CASSPATGVREKLFF